Below are 10 T cell receptor beta chains sequenced from a single sample in a study of blood T cell repertoires in COVID-19. Clones were read by immunoSEQ multiplex PCR, and TCRdb kept only the in-frame ones, dropping some. The table lists about 230,000 clones, 85% to 90% of them singletons, with less than 3% in the top ten. Sequencing input: peripheral blood. The receptors shown here come from a man aged 25-45 years with COVID-19, enrolled during active disease.

The chain carries TRBV5-6 and TRBJ2-1, with a tentative D call TRBD2 (5 bases). Germline CDR1 is SGHDT and CDR2 is YYEEEE. V gave up 3 bases and J gave up 0 bases, with 7 bases separating them. CDR3 length: 14 amino acids. The CDR3 DNA reads as TGTGCCAGCAGCTGGGGAGACTCCTACAATGAGCAGTTCTTC. It yields the protein CASSWGDSYNEQFF.

This chain's CDR3 is CASSLAVRGRIENTIYF. In nucleotides, the CDR3 is TGTGCCAGCAGCTTAGCTGTCAGGGGGCGAATTGAAAACACCATATATTTT. The rearrangement links TRBV7-2 to TRBJ1-3; 8 bases are shared with TRBD1. The CDR3 sequence is 17 residues long. V shed 0 bases and J 6 bases; nucleotides not matched to a gene: 10. The germline V gene has CDR1 SGHTA and CDR2 FQGNSA.

V is TRBV19 and J is TRBJ2-1, with D perhaps matching TRBD1 (6 bases). Germline V gene data show CDR1 as LNHDA and CDR2 as SQIVND (reference sequence). The CDR3 loop spans 13 amino acids. Trimming removed 2 bases from V and 6 bases from J, with 8 bases in between. The CDR3 nucleotides are TGTGCCAGTAGTATATTCAGGGGCAATGAGCAGTTCTTC. Residues: CASSIFRGNEQFF.

The rearrangement links TRBV2 to TRBJ1-4; D unresolved. CDR1 and CDR2 from the germline V gene are SNHLY and FYNNEI. Deletions cut 6 bases from V and 3 bases from J, with 14 bases between. The CDR3 runs to 15 residues. CDR3 sequence: CASSQTGSANEKLFF. The CDR3 region has the DNA TGTGCCAGCAGCCAGACCGGGTCTGCTAATGAAAAACTGTTTTTT. Complete variable domain (other parts from reference TRBV2 and TRBJ1-4): EPEVTQTPSHQVTQMGQEVILRCVPISNHLYFYWYRQILGQKVEFLVSFYNNEISEKSEIFDDQFSVERPDGSNFTLKIRSTKLEDSAMYFCASSQTGSANEKLFFGSGTQLSVL.

V and J are TRBV5-8 and TRBJ1-1; a weak D match, TRBD1 (6 bases). Trimming removed 6 bases at V and 4 bases at J, with 16 bases between. From germline, CDR1 is SGHTS and CDR2 YDEGEE. This CDR3 spans 14 amino acids. This CDR3 is CASNYQGRGTEAFF. DNA of the CDR3: TGTGCCAGCAACTACCAGGGGAGGGGCACTGAAGCTTTCTTT. The full variable domain, with the rest looked up from reference TRBV5-8 and TRBJ1-1, is EAGVTQSPTHLIKTRGQQATLRCSPISGHTSVYWYQQALGLGLQFLLWYDEGEERNRGNFPPRFSGRQFPNYSSELNVNALELEDSALYLCASNYQGRGTEAFFGQGTRLTVV.

V gene TRBV7-2 combines with J gene TRBJ1-4, with TRBD1 matching 12 bases. This CDR3 is 15 amino acids long. After removal of 4 bases from V and 10 bases from J, the junction contained 7 bases not matched to a gene. Looked up from germline, CDR1 is SGHTA and CDR2 is FQGNSA. DNA for the CDR3: TGTGCCAGCAGCTCGGCGGGGACAGGGGGCAGAAAACTGTTTTTT. As protein: CASSSAGTGGRKLFF.

The CDR3 DNA sequence: TGTGCCAGCAGTTACTCGGGCGGAATACGGGGCACTGAAGCTTTCTTT. It translates to CASSYSGGIRGTEAFF. This sequence joins TRBV6-5 and TRBJ1-1; unclear D gene. Trimming took 0 bases from V and 4 from J, leaving 15 bases between them. There are 16 residues in the CDR3. Germline V gene data show CDR1 as MNHEY and CDR2 as SVGAGI.

The chain has TRBV19 and TRBJ1-1; no firm D call. The CDR3 length is 13 residues. Germline loops: CDR1 LNHDA, CDR2 SQIVND (reference sequence). Trimming shortened V by 0 bases and J by 5 bases, and 7 bases separated the two germline ends. CDR3 residues: CASSIDGETEAFF. The CDR3 DNA sequence: TGTGCCAGTAGTATAGATGGTGAGACTGAAGCTTTCTTT.

The V and J genes are TRBV5-1 and TRBJ2-3, with 8 bases identical to TRBD2. The junction had 8 bases not matched to a gene; V was cut back by 1 base and J by 4 bases. Germline V gives CDR1 SGHRS, CDR2 YFSETQ. The length of the CDR3 is 16 residues. The DNA of the CDR3 is TGCGCCAGCAGCTTGTACGGGGGGGCATGGCCAGATACGCAGTATTTT. This encodes CASSLYGGAWPDTQYF.

The V call is TRBV2, the J call TRBJ2-1; tentative D call: TRBD2 (6 bases). Germline lookup yields CDR1 SNHLY and CDR2 FYNNEI. V lost 1 base, J lost 3 bases, and 13 bases lay in between. The CDR3 is made up of 16 amino acids. The CDR3 DNA follows: TGTGCCAGCAGTGAAGTACGGGGGAGCTACTACAATGAGCAGTTCTTC. Translated, it gives CASSEVRGSYYNEQFF.